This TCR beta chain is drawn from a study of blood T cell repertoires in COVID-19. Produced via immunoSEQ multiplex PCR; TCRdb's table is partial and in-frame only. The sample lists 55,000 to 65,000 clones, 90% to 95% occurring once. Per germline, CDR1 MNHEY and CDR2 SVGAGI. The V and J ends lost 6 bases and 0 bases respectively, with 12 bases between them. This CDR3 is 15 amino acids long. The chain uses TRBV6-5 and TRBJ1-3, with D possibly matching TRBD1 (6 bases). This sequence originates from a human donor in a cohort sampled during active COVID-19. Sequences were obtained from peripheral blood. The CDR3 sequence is CASRIDRSSGNTIYF. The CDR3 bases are TGTGCCAGCAGGATTGACAGGTCCTCTGGAAACACCATATATTTT.